Shown below are 5 T cell receptor beta chains from a single sample sequenced in a study of a mutant IDH1 vaccine in newly diagnosed glioma. Stated time point: baseline, week 1 (first vaccination visit). The treatment: pre-vaccination baseline after standard-of-care therapy. The protocol was immunoSEQ multiplex PCR, while the TCRdb copy is restricted to in-frame clones and leaves out a portion. Found here are around 56,000 clones, 75% to 95% of them singletons; the top ten hold over 2.5%. The material sequenced was PBMCs, taken from a glioma patient treated with radiotherapy, temozolomide or both. The origin of the receptors is a man aged 50 to 59 with glioma.

The J gene is TRBJ2-7, the V gene TRBV28, with 16 bases aligning to TRBD2. This CDR3 comprises 15 residues. CDR1 and CDR2 (germline): MDHEN, SYDVKM. CDR3 region: CGAKGLAGGTYEQYF. The CDR3 DNA reads as TGTGGTGCGAAGGGACTAGCGGGAGGGACCTACGAGCAGTACTTC.

Written as DNA, the CDR3 is TGTGCCAGCAGCCCCCGGGACCCCGTGGCCGGCGGCTACACCTTC. Its protein product is CASSPRDPVAGGYTF. The V gene is TRBV7-8, the J gene TRBJ1-2; TRBD1 might be the D (5 bases). The CDR3 runs to 15 residues. The ends were cut back, 5 bases at V and 8 bases at J, with 21 bases in the middle. The germline CDR1 and CDR2 sequences are SGHVS and FQNEAQ.

In nucleotides, the CDR3 is TGTGCCTGGAGATTCGGGGAGCTGTTTTTT. Encoded protein: CAWRFGELFF. The gene calls are TRBV30 and TRBJ2-2; no clear D. Germline-derived CDR1 and CDR2 are GTSNPN and SVGIG (reference sequence). The CDR3 length is 10 residues. V lost 3 bases, J lost 7 bases, and 3 bases lay in between.

The V call is TRBV2, the J call TRBJ1-1; no definite D call. Germline CDR1 SNHLY, CDR2 FYNNEI. The CDR3 contains 15 residues. V was clipped by 5 bases and J by 3 bases, with 16 bases between them. In DNA form, the CDR3 reads TGTGCCAGCAGTTCATGGGTCGCGTATGACACTGAAGCTTTCTTT. Its translation is CASSSWVAYDTEAFF. The variable domain in full, with the rest retrieved from reference TRBV2 and TRBJ1-1, is EPEVTQTPSHQVTQMGQEVILRCVPISNHLYFYWYRQILGQKVEFLVSFYNNEISEKSEIFDDQFSVERPDGSNFTLKIRSTKLEDSAMYFCASSSWVAYDTEAFFGQGTRLTVV.

This chain connects TRBV10-1 to TRBJ2-4; perhaps TRBD1 as D (5 bases). Per the germline V gene, CDR1 is WNHNN and CDR2 is SYGVQD (reference sequence). With 1 base removed from V and 6 bases from J, the gap between germline ends came to 13 bases. The CDR3 has 15 residues. CDR3: CASSELRTPGNIQYF. CDR3 sequence (DNA): TGCGCCAGCAGTGAGTTGAGGACACCGGGAAACATTCAGTACTTC.